The TCR beta chain described here comes from a study of control samples from healthy donors and cancer patients (dated by TCRdb to 2018 to 2021). Libraries came from the immunoSEQ multiplex PCR assay. In TCRdb, the immuneACCESS table is reduced to in-frame sequences with V and J assigned. These tables do not hold every clone; where another copy was compared, an unresolved V gene accounts for under half, and the others remain unexplained. The sample includes around 150,000 clones, with roughly 95% observed a single time. The top ten hold about 0.94% of the sample. Regarding this clone: Its specific antigen is unknown. No quality values exist for individual bases; no much larger clone is one base distant.

CDR1 and CDR2 were assigned from the germline V gene as MNHEY and SVGAGI. V loses 0 bases, J loses 4 bases, and the germline ends lie 7 bases apart. The CDR3 runs 15 residues from the cysteine to the phenylalanine. The read is trimmed to its CDR3 DNA, 45 bases read in frame from base 1. The sample was blood. The origin of this receptor is a woman under 40 in good health. This receptor chain uses TRBV6-5 and TRBJ1-6; the D region possibly corresponds to TRBD1 (5 bases align). The CDR3 amino acid sequence is: CASSYSGGYNSPLHF. The nucleotides are TGTGCCAGCAGTTACTCGGGGGGTTATAATTCACCCCTCCACTTT.